This T cell receptor (beta chain) derives from a study of cytomegalovirus exposure and HLA in healthy donors listed by TCRdb under 2017. Study-wide context: An earlier analysis of approximately 640 of the donors reported 250 to 300 Gb of sequence data and around 110 million unique TCR beta sequences from about 179 million T cells. Of the 300 to 450 genotyped donors, roughly 80% fell in the genetic ancestry cluster associated with self-reported Caucasian donors. Every discovery cohort repertoire had been produced on one sequencing platform. An earlier analysis of 587 of the donors applied high-throughput TCR beta sequencing to assess whether each TCR beta V gene segment acted as functional or pseudogenic. The study was designed to test whether signatures of past pathogen exposure could be identified by cataloging public T cell receptors. Among roughly 400 genotyped donors of the cohort, an average of roughly 230,000 unique TCR beta nucleotide sequences was sequenced per donor, of which 15% to 20% were non-productive. A later genetic analysis used genome-wide SNP genotypes for about 55% of the 666 donors, treating that subset as a discovery cohort. An early release that covered fewer than 800 HLA-typed donors contained around 330 gigabases of sequencing data and about 84 million unique TCR sequences. Besides the first cohort of under 700 subjects, a separate validation cohort made up of around 120 different subjects was used. Typing coverage differed by locus: A, B, C, DRB1 and DQB1 were typed in roughly 620-630 donors, DQA1 in approximately 520, DPA1 in some 610, and DPB1 in approximately 450. Class I and class II HLA loci were covered by the typing at four-digit resolution. The study used immunosequencing to profile the T cell repertoires of 600 to 850 subjects and linked those repertoires to cytomegalovirus serostatus. To predict cytomegalovirus infection status, the study combined high-throughput TCR immunosequencing, statistical association of individual TCRs with disease status, and machine learning. Several DR-DQ haplotypes were treated as single units for association and clustering because of strong linkage in the cohort. A later analysis re-examined previously published TCR beta repertoires from about 700 donors and added high-resolution HLA genotyping to investigate patterns of TCR occurrence. Donor age, sex, ethnicity and CMV serostatus were compiled alongside the repertoire data. In the later analysis, no new phenotypic data were used to find candidate immune exposures; instead, reliance was placed on TCR beta sequences and their occurrence across donors. Broader findings and caveats from the paper: In vitro tests confirmed that a few of the cytomegalovirus-associated TCR beta chains recognize cytomegalovirus antigens. Assigning TCR associations to individual alleles was difficult when HLA alleles, especially DR and DQ, strongly co-occurred. In a later analysis, most CMV-associated TCR beta chains were found to appear HLA-restricted, with HLA associations seemingly driven largely by CMV exposure. According to a later analysis, parvovirus B19, influenza, CMV and Epstein-Barr virus appeared linked to several top co-occurrence clusters. According to a later analysis, TCR association rates differed among HLA loci, with DRB1 alleles showing the most associated TCRs and HLA-C alleles showing the fewest. A later analysis associated roughly 17,000 TCR beta sequences with specific HLA alleles at a false discovery rate of 0.05. It was suggested by the authors that the approach could potentially be generalized to other disease states and immunological phenotypes. Correlated functional status among segregating V segments might reflect linkage disequilibrium, but an unknown experimental factor could not be ruled out. Presence/absence analyses assumed roughly uniform sequencing depth across donors, an assumption that may not hold. Some IMGT-functional V segments, including TRBV6-2 and TRBV6-3, could not be told apart with the 87-base-pair reads, so those segments were excluded. The only immune exposure information available for the cohort was CMV serostatus. HLA typing was unavailable for some donors at each locus, so association tests used only the typed subset. The study listed over 150 TCR beta chains as associated with cytomegalovirus. A group of highly shared sequence variants was considered likely to be a technical artifact of the sequencing pipeline. A later genetic analysis reported fewer N-insertions in productive TCRs among donors in an Asian-associated ancestry cluster than the roughly 700-donor mean. Because counts were too low, more than 15 rarely observed V segments, including chromosome 9 orphons, were left out of the earlier analysis of about 500 of the donors. A later genetic analysis associated a missense DCLRE1C variant with V-gene and J-gene trimming of TCR beta chains, and an independent cohort replicated the association. In this cohort, only TCR beta chains were sequenced, and detectable features were limited by the absence of alpha or paired-chain data. Most TCR sequences were seen in very few donors, while some public TCRs were found in many individuals. A later analysis found that HLA-associated TCR beta chains were more clonally expanded and had lower generation probabilities than equally common non-associated chains. A further reported finding was that TCR beta sequences accurately predicted the HLA-A and HLA-B alleles for most subjects in the first cohort. In an earlier analysis of some 500 of the donors, most TCR beta V segments appeared in productive rearrangements about 87% or about 30% of the time, broadly matching IMGT annotations. The classifier was reported to diagnose cytomegalovirus status with high specificity and sensitivity in both the original and validation cohorts.

The cohort comprised some 730 healthy bone marrow donors. Cohort members were all nominally healthy when sampled, although unrecorded immune exposures were likely present. The donor tested CMV seropositive, placing the donor among the approximately 310 seropositive members of the cohort. Every donor gave a peripheral blood sample, and the peripheral blood mononuclear cells from that sample were used for TCR beta sequencing. The Qiagen DNeasy Blood Extraction Kit was used to extract genomic DNA from the blood cell samples. CDR1 and CDR2 were assigned from the germline V gene (reference sequence) as MNHEY and SMNVEV. V loses 7 bases of germline sequence and J loses 7 bases, and the interval between the two ends is 22 bases. Measured from the cysteine to the phenylalanine, the CDR3 is 15 residues long. Of all the DNA, just the CDR3 is kept, 45 bases in frame from base 1. As concerns this clone: Its antigen remains undetermined. Qualities for individual bases were not recorded, and no much larger clone is one base off.

The receptor library was made with the immunoSEQ multiplex PCR assay. A mixture of 60 forward primers for TCR Vbeta segments and 13 reverse primers for TCR Jbeta segments was used in the multiplex PCR. The CDR3 region of rearranged TCR beta genes was amplified from genomic DNA by a multiplex PCR assay. Amplified TCR beta libraries were sequenced as 87-base-pair reads on the Illumina HiSeq System. The study's own analysis went as follows. Across the roughly 670 repertoires, a later analysis counted roughly 77 million unique TCR beta chains, roughly 11 million of which were shared by at least two donors. Raw reads were error-corrected and collapsed into unique sequences with a nearest-neighbor algorithm that merged closely related sequences to remove PCR and sequencing errors. CDR3 sequences were aligned to IMGT reference sequences to assign V, D and J gene segments. Each retained sequence needed at least a six-nucleotide match to both a V gene segment and a J gene segment. A rearrangement counted as productive if the CDR3 had no stop codons and remained in frame with V and J, and every other rearrangement counted as non-productive. Following IMGT convention, CDR3 was defined as the stretch from the second conserved V-encoded cysteine to the conserved J-encoded phenylalanine. The earlier analysis of some 580 of the donors excluded any sequence lacking an unambiguous match to a single V gene segment. An earlier analysis of about 600 of the donors called V segments functional above 56.7% productive rearrangements and segregating when the between-donor standard deviation exceeded 5%. A statistical classification framework was built to diagnose cytomegalovirus status from the catalog of TCR beta chain sequences. In a later analysis, V and J genes were assigned by comparing TCR nucleotide sequences against IMGT/GENE-DB human TR gene sequences. In a later analysis, CDR3 sequences and most-parsimonious VDJ recombination scenarios were assigned using the TCRdist pipeline. A later analysis defined each TCR beta chain by its CDR3 amino acid sequence plus V-gene family, and excluded reads lacking a unique V-gene family. To address suspected cross-contamination and a sequencing artifact, a later analysis removed 450 to 700 highly shared, low-generation-probability nucleotide sequences. For each public chain, a later analysis derived a clonal expansion index from normalized ranks of inferred template counts within each repertoire. In a later analysis, generation probabilities were computed using a VDJ recombination model fitted to out-of-frame rearrangements, and the results were checked against IGoR. Hypergeometric tests were used in a later analysis to score TCR-TCR, TCR-HLA and TCR-CMV co-occurrence, with a repertoire-size bias correction applied to the TCR pairs. False discovery rates were estimated in a later analysis by permuting HLA or CMV assignments 20 times. In a later analysis, co-occurring TCRs were grouped using DBSCAN, with TCRdist sequence similarity added in when clustering inside HLA-allele-positive subsets. Repertoires with fewer than 30,000 or more than 120,000 public chains were left out of co-occurrence clustering, as were about 5 repertoires with anomalous nucleotide sharing. In TCRdb, the immuneACCESS table is reduced to in-frame sequences with V and J assigned. These tables do not hold every clone; where another copy was compared, an unresolved V gene accounts for under half, and the others remain unexplained. Clone size and V and J calls were adopted from that table, with D and trimming inferred from the DNA. The sample table contains approximately 140,000 clones; only one count was recorded for approximately 80% of them. Roughly 4% of the sample comes from the top ten.

This TCR was sampled from a man in his forties or fifties in good health and CMV-seropositive. The rearrangement joined TRBV27 to TRBJ1-2, and the D gene may be TRBD1, 5 bases matching. The specimen was PBMCs. The CDR3: CASNTKGRGRSGYTF. The DNA sequence is as follows: TGTGCCAGCAACACCAAGGGAAGGGGAAGGTCTGGCTACACCTTC.